A single sample gave rise to the 25 T cell receptor beta chains below, sequenced in a study of blood T cell repertoires in COVID-19. Only in-frame clones appear in the TCRdb table, and some are missing; sequencing was by immunoSEQ multiplex PCR. The data hold 200,000 to 300,000 clones, with around 88% observed a single time. The sequencing input was PBMCs or T cells enriched from blood (not recorded which). The origin of the receptors is a woman aged 25 to 39 who had recovered from COVID-19.

The chain uses TRBV7-3 and TRBJ2-1; TRBD2 agrees at 9 bases. Looked up from germline, CDR1 is SGHTA and CDR2 is FQGTGA. Trimming removed 6 bases from V and 7 bases from J; junction bases left unmatched: 10. This CDR3 spans 15 amino acids. CDR3 sequence reads: CASSSAGGGGNEQFF. The DNA of the CDR3 is TGTGCCAGCAGTTCAGCGGGAGGCGGGGGGAATGAGCAGTTCTTC.

V usage is TRBV19 and J usage is TRBJ2-1; 7 nucleotides align to TRBD1. The CDR3 extends over 14 amino acids. CDR1 is LNHDA and CDR2 is SQIVND in the germline V gene (reference sequence). Trimming at V came to 4 bases and at J to 4 bases, leaving 4 bases not matched to a gene. The CDR3, as DNA: TGTGCCAGTAGTAACGACAGGGAATACAATGAGCAGTTCTTC. Translation gives CASSNDREYNEQFF. Full variable domain (missing parts from reference TRBV19 and TRBJ2-1): DGGITQSPKYLFRKEGQNVTLSCEQNLNHDAMYWYRQDPGQGLRLIYYSQIVNDFQKGDIAEGYSVSREKKESFPLTVTSAQKNPTAFYLCASSNDREYNEQFFGPGTRLTVL.

The chain carries TRBV10-1 and TRBJ2-2; 11 bases are a match to TRBD2. The CDR3 is 17 amino acids. The germline CDR1 and CDR2 sequences are WNHNN and SYGVQD (reference sequence). V shed 4 bases, J shed 5 bases, and the junction held 9 bases outside the gene matches. CDR3 region: CASSVETSGSRTGELFF. Written as DNA, the CDR3 is TGCGCCAGCAGTGTCGAAACTAGCGGGAGCAGAACCGGGGAGCTGTTTTTT.

The chain uses TRBV3-1 (or the pseudogene TRBV3-2) and TRBJ1-1; D gene unclear. The CDR3 covers 14 residues. CDR1 LGHDT and CDR2 YNNKEL come from the germline V gene (reference sequence). V dropped 4 bases and J dropped 2 bases, with 11 bases sitting between them. The CDR3 protein is CASSPTPSNTEAFF. The CDR3 coding sequence is TGTGCCAGCAGCCCGACACCATCAAACACTGAAGCTTTCTTT.

The chain is built from TRBV5-6 and TRBJ2-1; 7 bases match TRBD2. The ends lost 4 bases at V and 4 bases at J; junction bases unmatched: 14. The germline gives CDR1 SGHDT, CDR2 YYEEEE. The CDR3 runs to 17 residues. The CDR3 region is CASSPVLGRELYNEQFF. DNA for the CDR3: TGTGCCAGCAGCCCAGTCTTAGGGCGGGAGCTATACAATGAGCAGTTCTTC.

The V call is TRBV28, the J call TRBJ2-7; possible D gene TRBD2, 6 bases. This CDR3 is built from 18 residues. Trimming took 2 bases from V and 4 from J, leaving 24 bases between them. Per the germline V gene, CDR1 is MDHEN and CDR2 is SYDVKM. CDR3 bases: TGTGCCAGCAGTTTAATTGGCAGGGTCGACACCGGAGGGTACGAGCAGTACTTC. Its protein product is CASSLIGRVDTGGYEQYF.

This chain links TRBV25-1 with TRBJ1-5; D is possibly TRBD1 (6 bases). From germline, CDR1 is MGHDK and CDR2 SYGVNS. The V end was cut by 4 bases, the J end by 8 bases, with 18 bases between. This CDR3 is built from 15 residues. The CDR3 coding sequence is TGTGCCAGCAGTGCCACAGGGAGGGCTGATGAGCCCCAGCATTTT. Its protein is CASSATGRADEPQHF. The full variable domain, rest sourced from reference TRBV25-1 and TRBJ1-5, is EADIYQTPRYLVIGTGKKITLECSQTMGHDKMYWYQQDPGMELHLIHYSYGVNSTEKGDLSSESTVSRIRTEHFPLTLESARPSHTSQYLCASSATGRADEPQHFGDGTRLSIL.

The chain links TRBV28 to TRBJ1-2; tentatively, D is TRBD1 (6 bases). Trimming took 4 bases from V and 5 from J, leaving 11 bases between them. Germline values: CDR1 MDHEN, CDR2 SYDVKM. The CDR3 covers 13 residues. CDR3 DNA: TGTGCCAGCAGTTACCTCGGACAGTATGGCTACACCTTC. Encoded protein: CASSYLGQYGYTF.

This clone was seen once. The V call is TRBV19, the J call TRBJ1-6; TRBD1 is a possible D gene (5 bases). Germline-derived CDR1 and CDR2 are LNHDA and SQIVND (reference sequence). The CDR3 is 14 amino acids. V shed 4 bases and J shed 9 bases, with 13 bases lying between them. CDR3: CASSSGTRSSPLHF. CDR3 in DNA: TGTGCCAGTAGTAGCGGGACGAGGAGTTCACCCCTCCACTTT.

Only one count was recorded for this clone. This rearrangement joins TRBV5-5 to TRBJ1-1; the D is unclear. Trimming cost V 6 bases and J 3 bases, with 15 bases left between them. This CDR3 has 14 residues. CDR1 is SGHKS, CDR2 YYEKEE, per germline (reference sequence). For the CDR3, the DNA is TGTGCCAGCACCCTTTCCGTTCGAGACACTGAAGCTTTCTTT. Protein product: CASTLSVRDTEAFF.

The J gene is TRBJ1-2, the V gene TRBV18; 8 nucleotides line up with TRBD1. CDR3 size: 13 residues. V lost 2 bases to trimming and J lost 8 bases; unmatched junction nucleotides: 4. Germline V CDR1 and CDR2: KGHSH, LQKENI. CDR3 nucleotides: TGTGCCAGCTCACCAGGACAGGGCAGGGGCTACACCTTC. Translating it yields CASSPGQGRGYTF. The whole variable domain, remainder taken from reference TRBV18 and TRBJ1-2, is NAGVMQNPRHLVRRRGQEARLRCSPMKGHSHVYWYRQLPEEGLKFMVYLQKENIIDESGMPKERFSAEFPKEGPSILRIQQVVRGDSAAYFCASSPGQGRGYTFGSGTRLTVV.

V is TRBV7-6 and J is TRBJ1-4; D is unresolved. This CDR3 is built from 16 residues. Trimming pared 1 base from V and 0 bases from J, leaving 9 bases between. Germline V CDR1 and CDR2: SGHVS, FNYEAQ. CDR3 sequence reads: CASSLGAAATNEKLFF. Written as DNA, the CDR3 is TGTGCCAGCAGCTTAGGTGCGGCCGCAACTAATGAAAAACTGTTTTTT.

The chain employs TRBV18 and TRBJ1-1; 9 bases line up with TRBD1. The CDR3 contains 15 residues. The junction had 6 bases not matched to a gene; V was cut back by 3 bases and J by 4 bases. Germline CDR1 is KGHSH and CDR2 is LQKENI. This CDR3 is CASSPLQGAATEAFF. The CDR3 DNA follows: TGTGCCAGCTCACCCCTACAGGGGGCGGCCACTGAAGCTTTCTTT.

The chain is built from TRBV28 and TRBJ2-7; 10 bases match TRBD1. V shed 6 bases, J shed 1 base, and the junction held 3 bases outside the gene matches. CDR1 and CDR2 from the germline V gene are MDHEN and SYDVKM. The CDR3 has 14 amino acids. The CDR3 bases are TGTGCCAGCAGCTCGGGACAGGGGTCCTACGAGCAGTACTTC. It yields the protein CASSSGQGSYEQYF.

The chain joins TRBV19 to TRBJ2-5; D is uncertain. V shed 3 bases and J shed 5 bases, with 10 bases lying between them. This CDR3 is built from 13 residues. Germline loops: CDR1 LNHDA, CDR2 SQIVND (reference sequence). CDR3 nucleotides: TGTGCCAGTAGTATCCCACCGGAGGAGACCCAGTACTTC. This gives the protein CASSIPPEETQYF.

The chain employs TRBV27 and TRBJ1-1, with 7 bases identical to TRBD1. This CDR3 comprises 13 residues. V trimming: 6 bases; J trimming: 3 bases; junction bases outside the gene matches: 4. In germline, CDR1 is MNHEY, CDR2 SMNVEV (reference sequence). The CDR3 loop is CASRWDSYTEAFF. CDR3 bases: TGTGCCAGCAGATGGGACAGCTACACTGAAGCTTTCTTT.

The chain couples TRBV19 to TRBJ2-7; D gene unclear. Looked up from germline, CDR1 is LNHDA and CDR2 is SQIVND (reference sequence). The CDR3 consists of 15 residues. V was trimmed by 2 bases and J by 0 bases, leaving 11 bases between them. CDR3 nucleotides: TGTGCCAGTAGTATATTAAGCGCCAGCTCCTACGAGCAGTACTTC. It yields the protein CASSILSASSYEQYF.

J is TRBJ2-7 and V is TRBV7-2; 15 nucleotides align to TRBD2. From germline, CDR1 is SGHTA and CDR2 FQGNSA. Trimming removed 5 bases from V and 12 bases from J; junction bases left unmatched: 8. The CDR3 is 14 amino acids. CDR3 in amino acids: CASSAQGLAGGRYF. In DNA, the CDR3 is TGTGCCAGCAGCGCGCAGGGACTAGCGGGAGGCCGGTACTTC.

This clone has just one count. This specimen includes other DNA sequences encoding the same CDR3. The rearrangement joins TRBV7-9 to TRBJ2-1; D is undetermined. Trimming pared 3 bases from V and 9 bases from J, leaving 6 bases between. The CDR3 runs to 11 residues. The germline V gene encodes CDR1 SEHNR and CDR2 FQNEAQ (reference sequence). The CDR3 DNA reads as TGTGCCAGCAGCTTGACGGGTGAGCAGTTCTTC. Amino acids: CASSLTGEQFF.

The chain links TRBV7-2 to TRBJ2-5; 7 positions agree with TRBD2. V lost 6 bases, J lost 4 bases, and 8 bases stayed unmatched. The germline gives CDR1 SGHTA, CDR2 FQGNSA. The CDR3 runs to 14 residues. The CDR3: CASSKAGFRETQYF. The CDR3, as DNA: TGTGCCAGCAGTAAAGCGGGGTTCAGAGAGACCCAGTACTTC.

In nucleotides, the CDR3 is TGTGCCAGCAGACAGGGGAGTGGCGGGGAGCTGTTTTTT. Its protein product is CASRQGSGGELFF. The chain combines TRBV2 with TRBJ2-2, with 7 bases that match TRBD1. The length of the CDR3 is 13 residues. V shed 6 bases and J 7 bases; nucleotides not matched to a gene: 5. Germline loops: CDR1 SNHLY, CDR2 FYNNEI.

J is TRBJ2-7 and V is TRBV27, with a weak D call TRBD1 (5 bases). This CDR3 is 14 amino acids long. V dropped 4 bases and J dropped 3 bases, with 13 bases sitting between them. The V gene's germline CDR1 is MNHEY and CDR2 SMNVEV (reference sequence). CDR3 in amino acids: CASSWGRKGYEQYF. The CDR3 nucleotides are TGTGCCAGCAGTTGGGGCAGAAAAGGCTACGAGCAGTACTTC.

The V and J genes are TRBV7-9 and TRBJ2-7, with TRBD1 matching over 9 bases. V dropped 4 bases and J dropped 3; count of bases not matched to a gene: 4. The germline gives CDR1 SEHNR, CDR2 FQNEAQ (reference sequence). The CDR3 is 14 amino acids. The CDR3 DNA reads as TGTGCCAGCAGCTCGGGACAGGGCTTCTACGAGCAGTACTTC. Residues: CASSSGQGFYEQYF.

The chain combines TRBV28 with TRBJ2-3, with 7 positions matching TRBD2. CDR1 MDHEN and CDR2 SYDVKM come from the germline V gene. Trimming removed 7 bases from V and 2 bases from J; junction bases left unmatched: 9. This CDR3 has 15 residues. The CDR3: CASNFPAGVTDTQYF. The CDR3 DNA sequence: TGTGCCAGCAACTTCCCGGCGGGAGTCACAGATACGCAGTATTTT.

This rearrangement joins TRBV7-3 to TRBJ2-2; 7 nucleotides line up with TRBD2. Germline loops: CDR1 SGHTA, CDR2 FQGTGA. J gave up 5 bases and V 2 bases, and 8 bases lay outside the gene matches. The CDR3 has 16 amino acids. The CDR3: CASSLEGGSGTGELFF. In DNA, the CDR3 is TGTGCCAGCAGCTTAGAAGGCGGGAGTGGAACCGGGGAGCTGTTTTTT.